This T cell receptor (beta chain) appears in the sequencing data of a study of T cell changes during pregnancy in multiple sclerosis. The table came from immunoSEQ multiplex PCR; TCRdb's copy has only in-frame clones and leaves some out. The sample lists 65,000 to 95,000 clones; 70% to 90% were seen once. CDR1 and CDR2 (germline): SQVTM, ANQGSEA. The V and J ends lost 4 bases and 3 bases respectively, with 10 bases between them. The CDR3 sequence is 13 residues long. The sequence derives from a female donor with multiple sclerosis, enrolled in a pregnancy study. V and J are TRBV29-1 and TRBJ2-1, with D possibly matching TRBD1 (5 bases). The material was peripheral blood, obtained before pregnancy. The CDR3, as DNA: TGCAGCGTTGTAAAGGGGCTCTACAATGAGCAGTTCTTC. Protein: CSVVKGLYNEQFF.